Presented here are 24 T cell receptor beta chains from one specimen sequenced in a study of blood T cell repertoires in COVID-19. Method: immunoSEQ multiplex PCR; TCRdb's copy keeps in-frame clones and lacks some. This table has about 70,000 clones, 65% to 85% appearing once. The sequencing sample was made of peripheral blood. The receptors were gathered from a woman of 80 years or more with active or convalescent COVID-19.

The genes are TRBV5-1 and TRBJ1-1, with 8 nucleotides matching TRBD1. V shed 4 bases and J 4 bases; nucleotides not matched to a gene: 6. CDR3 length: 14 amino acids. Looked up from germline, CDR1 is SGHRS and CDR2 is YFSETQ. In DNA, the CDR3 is TGCGCCAGCAGCATCGGACAGGGCGGCACTGAAGCTTTCTTT. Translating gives CASSIGQGGTEAFF. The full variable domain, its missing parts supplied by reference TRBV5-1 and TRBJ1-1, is KAGVTQTPRYLIKTRGQQVTLSCSPISGHRSVSWYQQTPGQGLQFLFEYFSETQRNKGNFPGRFSGRQFSNSRSEMNVSTLELGDSALYLCASSIGQGGTEAFFGQGTRLTVV.

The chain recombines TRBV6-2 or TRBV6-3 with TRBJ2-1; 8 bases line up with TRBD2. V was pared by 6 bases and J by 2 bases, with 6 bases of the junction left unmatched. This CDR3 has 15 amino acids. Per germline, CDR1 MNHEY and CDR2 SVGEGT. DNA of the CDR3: TGTGCCAGCAGCCCCGGACTAGCTACCTACAATGAGCAGTTCTTC. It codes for CASSPGLATYNEQFF.

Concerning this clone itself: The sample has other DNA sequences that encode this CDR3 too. The CDR3 here is CASSLTGVGETQYF. The CDR3 DNA reads as TGTGCCAGCAGCCTGACAGGGGTTGGGGAGACCCAGTACTTC. The rearrangement uses TRBV7-2 and TRBJ2-5; 8 bases agree with TRBD1. Germline V CDR1 and CDR2: SGHTA, FQGNSA. The trim removed 5 bases at V and 5 bases at J, leaving 7 bases unmatched. The CDR3 has 14 residues.

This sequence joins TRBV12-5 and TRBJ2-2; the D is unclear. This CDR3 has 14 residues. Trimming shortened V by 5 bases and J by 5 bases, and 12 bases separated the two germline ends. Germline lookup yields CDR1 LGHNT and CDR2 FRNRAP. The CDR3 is CASGPQALTGELFF. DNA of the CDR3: TGTGCTAGTGGTCCCCAAGCTCTTACCGGGGAGCTGTTTTTT.

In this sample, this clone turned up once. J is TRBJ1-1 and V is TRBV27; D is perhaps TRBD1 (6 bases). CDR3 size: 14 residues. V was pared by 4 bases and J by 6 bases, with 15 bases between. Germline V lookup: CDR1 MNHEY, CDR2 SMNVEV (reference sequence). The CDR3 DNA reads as TGTGCCAGCAGTTCAGGGACAACCACTTCTGAAGCTTTCTTT. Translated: CASSSGTTTSEAFF.

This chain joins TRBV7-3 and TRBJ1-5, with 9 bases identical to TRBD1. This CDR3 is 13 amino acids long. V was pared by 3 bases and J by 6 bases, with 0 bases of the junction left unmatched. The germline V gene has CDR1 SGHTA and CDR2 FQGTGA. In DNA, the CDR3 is TGTGCCAGCAGCTTGACAGGGGGTCAGCCCCAGCATTTT. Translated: CASSLTGGQPQHF.

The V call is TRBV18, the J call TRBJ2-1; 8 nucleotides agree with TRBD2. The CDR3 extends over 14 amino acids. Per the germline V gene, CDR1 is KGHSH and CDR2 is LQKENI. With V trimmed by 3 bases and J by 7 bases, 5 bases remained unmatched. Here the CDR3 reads CASSPTRGGNEQFF. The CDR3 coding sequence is TGTGCCAGCTCACCGACCCGGGGGGGTAATGAGCAGTTCTTC.

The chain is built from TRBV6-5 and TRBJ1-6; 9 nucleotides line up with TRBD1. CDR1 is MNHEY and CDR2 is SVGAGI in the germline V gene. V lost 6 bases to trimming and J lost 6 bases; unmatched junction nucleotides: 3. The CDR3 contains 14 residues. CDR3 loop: CASSRDRVNSPLHF. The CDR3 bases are TGTGCCAGCAGCCGGGACAGGGTTAATTCACCCCTCCACTTT.

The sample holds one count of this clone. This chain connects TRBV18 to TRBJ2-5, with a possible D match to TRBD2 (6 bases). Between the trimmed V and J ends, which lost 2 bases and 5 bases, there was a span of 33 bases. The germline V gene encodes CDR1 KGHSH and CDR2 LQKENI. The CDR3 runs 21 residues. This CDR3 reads CASSPAERRGSTDRHGETQYF. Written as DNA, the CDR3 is TGTGCCAGCTCACCAGCTGAGAGGAGGGGATCGACAGACCGGCATGGGGAGACCCAGTACTTC. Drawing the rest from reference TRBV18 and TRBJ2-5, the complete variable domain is NAGVMQNPRHLVRRRGQEARLRCSPMKGHSHVYWYRQLPEEGLKFMVYLQKENIIDESGMPKERFSAEFPKEGPSILRIQQVVRGDSAAYFCASSPAERRGSTDRHGETQYFGPGTRLLVL.

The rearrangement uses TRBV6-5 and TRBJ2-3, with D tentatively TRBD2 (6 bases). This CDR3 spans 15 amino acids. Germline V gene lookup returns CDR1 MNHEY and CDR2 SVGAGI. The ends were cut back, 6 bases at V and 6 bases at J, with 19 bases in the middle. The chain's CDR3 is CASRNRGSSVDTQYF. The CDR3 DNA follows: TGTGCCAGCAGAAACCGGGGGTCTAGTGTGGATACGCAGTATTTT.

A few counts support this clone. The CDR3 reads CASANPGGQGALETQYF. CDR3 nucleotides: TGTGCCAGCGCCAACCCGGGCGGACAGGGGGCTTTGGAGACCCAGTACTTC. This rearrangement joins TRBV18 to TRBJ2-5, with 11 bases identical to TRBD1. The CDR3 is made up of 17 amino acids. Looked up from germline, CDR1 is KGHSH and CDR2 is LQKENI. Trimming cost V 8 bases and J 5 bases; bases outside gene matches: 16.

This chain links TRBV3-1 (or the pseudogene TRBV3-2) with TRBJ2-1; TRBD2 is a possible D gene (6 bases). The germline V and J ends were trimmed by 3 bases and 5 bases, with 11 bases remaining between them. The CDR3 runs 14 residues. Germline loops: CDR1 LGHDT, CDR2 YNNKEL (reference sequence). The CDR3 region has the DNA TGTGCCAGCAGCCAGTACGGACTAAACAATGAGCAGTTCTTC. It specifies CASSQYGLNNEQFF.

The CDR3 loop is CASSEWDRNTEAFF. DNA of the CDR3: TGCGCCAGCAGCGAGTGGGACAGGAACACTGAAGCTTTCTTT. The V call is TRBV5-1, the J call TRBJ1-1; 7 bases are a match to TRBD1. CDR1 SGHRS and CDR2 YFSETQ come from the germline V gene. This CDR3 is 14 amino acids long. The V and J ends lost 4 bases and 1 base, in that order; junction bases with no gene match: 4.

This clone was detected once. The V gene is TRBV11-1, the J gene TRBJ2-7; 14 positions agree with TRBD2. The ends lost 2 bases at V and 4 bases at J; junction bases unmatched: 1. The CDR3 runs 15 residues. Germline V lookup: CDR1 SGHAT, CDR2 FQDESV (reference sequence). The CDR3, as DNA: TGTGCCAGCAGCTTATGGACTAGCGGGGGGTACGAGCAGTACTTC. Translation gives CASSLWTSGGYEQYF. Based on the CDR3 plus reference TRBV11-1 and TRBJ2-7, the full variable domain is EAEVAQSPRYKITEKSQAVAFWCDPISGHATLYWYRQILGQGPELLVQFQDESVVDDSQLPKDRFSAERLKGVDSTLKIQPAELGDSAMYLCASSLWTSGGYEQYFGPGTRLTVT.

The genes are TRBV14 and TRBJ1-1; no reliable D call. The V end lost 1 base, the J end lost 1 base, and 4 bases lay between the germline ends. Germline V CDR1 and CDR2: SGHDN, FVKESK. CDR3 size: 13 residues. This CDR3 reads CASSQGGNTEAFF. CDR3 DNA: TGTGCCAGCAGCCAAGGAGGGAACACTGAAGCTTTCTTT.

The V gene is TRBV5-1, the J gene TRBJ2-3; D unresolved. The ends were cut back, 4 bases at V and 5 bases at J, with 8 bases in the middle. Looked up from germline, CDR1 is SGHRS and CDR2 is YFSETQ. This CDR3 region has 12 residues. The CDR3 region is CASSETRDTQYF. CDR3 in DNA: TGCGCCAGCAGCGAGACACGAGATACGCAGTATTTT.

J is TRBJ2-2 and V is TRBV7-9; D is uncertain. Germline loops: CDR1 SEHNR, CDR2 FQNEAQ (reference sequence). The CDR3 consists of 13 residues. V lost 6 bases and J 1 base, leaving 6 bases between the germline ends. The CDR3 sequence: CASRSLNTGELFF. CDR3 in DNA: TGTGCCAGCAGAAGCCTGAACACCGGGGAGCTGTTTTTT.

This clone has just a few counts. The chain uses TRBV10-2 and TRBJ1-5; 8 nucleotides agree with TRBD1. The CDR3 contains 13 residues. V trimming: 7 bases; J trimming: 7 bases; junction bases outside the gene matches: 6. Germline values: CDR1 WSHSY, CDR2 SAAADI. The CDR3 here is CASKAGGSQPQHF. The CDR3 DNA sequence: TGCGCCAGCAAGGCAGGGGGCAGCCAGCCCCAGCATTTT.

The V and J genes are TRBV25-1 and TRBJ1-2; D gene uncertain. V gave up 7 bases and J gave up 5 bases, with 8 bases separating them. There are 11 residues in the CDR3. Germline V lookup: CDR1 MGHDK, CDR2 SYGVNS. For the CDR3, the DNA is TGTGCCAGCACCCACGGTTATGGCTACACCTTC. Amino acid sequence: CASTHGYGYTF.

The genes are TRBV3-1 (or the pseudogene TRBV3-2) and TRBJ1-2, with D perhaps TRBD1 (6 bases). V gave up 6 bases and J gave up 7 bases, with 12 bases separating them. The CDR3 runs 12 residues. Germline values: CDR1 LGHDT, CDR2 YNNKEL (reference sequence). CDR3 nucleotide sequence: TGTGCCAGCAGAAAACAGGGTACTGGCTACACCTTC. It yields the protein CASRKQGTGYTF.

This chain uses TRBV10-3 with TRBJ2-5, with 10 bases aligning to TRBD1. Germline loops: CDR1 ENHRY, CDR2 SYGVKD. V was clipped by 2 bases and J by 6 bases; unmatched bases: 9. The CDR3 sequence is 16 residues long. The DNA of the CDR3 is TGTGCCATCAGTGAGACCTCCTGGGACAGGGGACAGACCCAGTACTTC. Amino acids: CAISETSWDRGQTQYF.

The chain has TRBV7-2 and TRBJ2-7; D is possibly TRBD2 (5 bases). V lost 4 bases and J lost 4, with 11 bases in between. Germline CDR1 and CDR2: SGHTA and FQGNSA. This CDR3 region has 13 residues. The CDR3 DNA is TGTGCCAGCAGCTCGAGCCCGGGATACGAGCAGTACTTC. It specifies CASSSSPGYEQYF.

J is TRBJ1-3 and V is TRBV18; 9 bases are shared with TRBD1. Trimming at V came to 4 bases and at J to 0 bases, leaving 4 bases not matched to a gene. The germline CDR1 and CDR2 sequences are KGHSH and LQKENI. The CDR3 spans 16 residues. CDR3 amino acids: CASSLTTGGSGNTIYF. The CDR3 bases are TGTGCCAGCTCACTCACGACAGGGGGCTCTGGAAACACCATATATTTT.

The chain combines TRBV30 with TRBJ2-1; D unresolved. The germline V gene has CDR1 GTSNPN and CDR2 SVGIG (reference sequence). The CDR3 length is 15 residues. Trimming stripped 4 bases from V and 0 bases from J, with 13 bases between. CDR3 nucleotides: TGTGCCTGGATATCGGGTCTTAGCTCCTACAATGAGCAGTTCTTC. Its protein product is CAWISGLSSYNEQFF.